The sequence of this T cell receptor (beta chain) was determined in a study of cytomegalovirus exposure and HLA in healthy donors. Vbeta (60) and Jbeta (13) primers were used in the PCR. Assay: immunoSEQ multiplex PCR; the TCRdb copy retains only in-frame clones and omits some. The repertoire holds about 98,000 clones, roughly 70% seen once, with roughly 2.5% in the top ten. Regarding this clone: Antigen specificity is unknown.

Study-level results: Researchers reported in a later analysis that common viral pathogens appeared linked to several top clusters. Roughly even sequencing depth across donors was the assumption behind the presence/absence analyses. The authors listed some 160 TCR beta chains as cytomegalovirus-associated. Later analysis reportedly placed an Asian-associated ancestry cluster below the roughly 630-donor mean in N-insertions.

Sequencing was carried out using PBMCs. The source is a man between 45 and 60 years old in good health and CMV-seronegative.

The CDR3, as DNA: TGCGCCAGCAGCCAAGATATGGATACGCAGTATTTT. Translated: CASSQDMDTQYF. The chain carries TRBV4-3 and TRBJ2-3; D is unresolved. V gave up 0 bases and J gave up 6 bases, with 4 bases separating them. CDR1 is LGHNA and CDR2 is YSLEER in the germline V gene. The CDR3 runs 12 residues.